These 5 T cell receptor beta chains were sequenced from one sample in a study of CD8 T cells in ankylosing spondylitis. One entry per CDR3 protein results from TCRdb running MiXCR on the 5' RACE reads. The repertoire holds about 240,000 distinct CDR3 sequences, with over 8.5% as singletons. Input material: blood, either unsorted or a sorted T cell fraction (not recorded which). Source of these receptors: a male donor with ankylosing spondylitis or in good health (not recorded which).

This clonotype was observed many times. V usage is TRBV5-1 and J usage is TRBJ2-2, with no clear D. This CDR3 has 15 residues. Germline V gene data show CDR1 as SGHRS and CDR2 as YFSETQ. The V end lost 0 bases, the J end lost 4 bases, and 10 bases lay between the germline ends. The CDR3 here is CASSLVGGVTGELFF. The DNA of the CDR3 is TGCGCCAGCAGCTTGGTCGGCGGAGTCACCGGGGAGCTGTTTTTT.

The table lists this clonotype with a few counts. The rearrangement uses TRBV20-1 and TRBJ1-1; 12 bases map to TRBD1. The CDR3 is 15 residues long. V dropped 6 bases and J dropped 4; count of bases not matched to a gene: 9. The germline CDR1 and CDR2 sequences are DFQATT and SNEGSKA (reference sequence). CDR3 amino acids: CSARPGQGAGTEAFF. In nucleotides, the CDR3 is TGCAGTGCGAGACCGGGACAGGGGGCCGGCACTGAAGCTTTCTTT.

Many counts were recorded for this clonotype. This chain joins TRBV20-1 and TRBJ2-1, with D unresolved. V shed 2 bases and J shed 10 bases, with 12 bases lying between them. The CDR3 runs 12 residues. The germline V gene encodes CDR1 DFQATT and CDR2 SNEGSKA (reference sequence). The CDR3 protein is CSARSGHREQFF. DNA of the CDR3: TGCAGTGCTAGATCCGGTCATAGAGAGCAGTTCTTC.

This clonotype was detected only a few times. J is TRBJ2-7 and V is TRBV28; a weak D match, TRBD2 (6 bases). The CDR3 is 15 residues long. Between the trimmed V and J ends, which lost 2 bases and 0 bases, there was a span of 11 bases. Germline V gene sequence: CDR1 MDHEN, CDR2 SYDVKM. The CDR3 loop is CASSLEGGVSYEQYF. CDR3 coding DNA: TGTGCCAGCAGTTTAGAGGGCGGGGTCTCCTACGAGCAGTACTTC. Supplemented by reference TRBV28 and TRBJ2-7, the full variable domain reads DVKVTQSSRYLVKRTGEKVFLECVQDMDHENMFWYRQDPGLGLRLIYFSYDVKMKEKGDIPEGYSVSREKKERFSLILESASTNQTSMYLCASSLEGGVSYEQYFGPGTRLTVT.

CDR3 sequence reads: CAVHLSGEETQYF. CDR3 sequence (DNA): TGTGCCGTACACCTTTCGGGGGAAGAGACCCAGTACTTC. The chain employs TRBV9 and TRBJ2-5, with a possible D match to TRBD2 (6 bases). Germline CDR1 is SGDLS and CDR2 is YYNGEE. Trimming pared 10 bases from V and 3 bases from J, leaving 16 bases between. This CDR3 comprises 13 residues.